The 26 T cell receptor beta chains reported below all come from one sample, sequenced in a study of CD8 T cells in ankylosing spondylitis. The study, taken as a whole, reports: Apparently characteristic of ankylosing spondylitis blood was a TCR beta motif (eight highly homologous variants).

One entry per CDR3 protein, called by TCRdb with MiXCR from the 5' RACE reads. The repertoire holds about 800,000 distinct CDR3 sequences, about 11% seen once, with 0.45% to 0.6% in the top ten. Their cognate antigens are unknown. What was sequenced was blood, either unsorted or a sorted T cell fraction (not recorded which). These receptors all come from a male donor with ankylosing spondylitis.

CDR3 bases: TGCAGTGCTCGACTTCTAGCGGGAGTTCGGGAGCAGTACTTC. Translation gives CSARLLAGVREQYF. The V and J genes are TRBV20-1 and TRBJ2-7, with 10 bases identical to TRBD2. The trim removed 5 bases at V and 7 bases at J, leaving 11 bases unmatched. Germline CDR1 and CDR2: DFQATT and SNEGSKA (reference sequence). The CDR3 consists of 14 residues.

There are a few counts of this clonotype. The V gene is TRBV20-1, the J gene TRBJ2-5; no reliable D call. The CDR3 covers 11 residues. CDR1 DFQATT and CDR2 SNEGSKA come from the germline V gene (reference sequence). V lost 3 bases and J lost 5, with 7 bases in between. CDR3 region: CSARAWETQYF. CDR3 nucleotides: TGCAGTGCTAGGGCGTGGGAGACCCAGTACTTC.

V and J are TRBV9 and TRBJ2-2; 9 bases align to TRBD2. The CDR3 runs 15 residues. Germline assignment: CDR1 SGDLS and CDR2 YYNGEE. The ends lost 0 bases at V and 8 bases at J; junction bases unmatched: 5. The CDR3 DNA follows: TGTGCCAGCAGCGTAGAGGCGGGAGGGCTTGGGGAGCTGTTTTTT. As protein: CASSVEAGGLGELFF.

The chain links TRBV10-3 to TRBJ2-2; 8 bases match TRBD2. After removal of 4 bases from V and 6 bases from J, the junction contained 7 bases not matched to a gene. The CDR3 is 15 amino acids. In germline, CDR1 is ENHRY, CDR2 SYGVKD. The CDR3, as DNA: TGTGCCATCAGTGCGGGAGGGCCTTCCCCCGGGGAGCTGTTTTTT. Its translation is CAISAGGPSPGELFF.

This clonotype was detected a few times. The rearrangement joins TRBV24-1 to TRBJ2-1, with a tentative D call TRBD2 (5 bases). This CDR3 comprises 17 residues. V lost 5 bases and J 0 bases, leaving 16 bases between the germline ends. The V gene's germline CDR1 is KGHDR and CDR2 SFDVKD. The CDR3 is CATSAGPPRGSYNEQFF. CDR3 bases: TGTGCCACCAGTGCCGGGCCCCCCCGGGGCTCCTACAATGAGCAGTTCTTC.

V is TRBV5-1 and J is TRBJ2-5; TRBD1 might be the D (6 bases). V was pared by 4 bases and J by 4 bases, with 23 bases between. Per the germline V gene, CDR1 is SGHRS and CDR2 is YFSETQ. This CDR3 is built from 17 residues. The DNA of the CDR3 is TGCGCCAGCAGCCGAAATTCCGGGACAAATAACGGAGAGACCCAGTACTTC. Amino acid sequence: CASSRNSGTNNGETQYF.

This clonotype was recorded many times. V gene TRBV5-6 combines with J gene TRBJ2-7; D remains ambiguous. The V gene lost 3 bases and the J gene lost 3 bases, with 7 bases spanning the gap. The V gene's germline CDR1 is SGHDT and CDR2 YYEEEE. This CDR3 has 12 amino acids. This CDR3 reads CASSYYLYEQYF. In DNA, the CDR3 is TGTGCCAGCAGCTACTATCTCTACGAGCAGTACTTC.

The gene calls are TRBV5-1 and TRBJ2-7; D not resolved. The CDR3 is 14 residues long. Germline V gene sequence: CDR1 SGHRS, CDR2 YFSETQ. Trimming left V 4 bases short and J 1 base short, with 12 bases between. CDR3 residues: CASSQNPGSYEQYF. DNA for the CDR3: TGCGCCAGCAGCCAGAATCCAGGTTCCTACGAGCAGTACTTC.

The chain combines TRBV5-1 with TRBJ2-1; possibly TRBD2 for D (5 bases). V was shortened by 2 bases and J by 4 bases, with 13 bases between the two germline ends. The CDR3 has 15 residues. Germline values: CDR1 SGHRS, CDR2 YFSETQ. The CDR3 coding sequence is TGCGCCAGCAGCTTCGGCGGTAGCGCGTACAATGAGCAGTTCTTC. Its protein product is CASSFGGSAYNEQFF.

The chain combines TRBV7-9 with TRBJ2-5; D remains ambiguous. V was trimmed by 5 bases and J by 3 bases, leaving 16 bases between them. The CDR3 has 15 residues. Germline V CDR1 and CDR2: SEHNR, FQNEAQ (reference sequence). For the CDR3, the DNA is TGTGCCAGCAGCAAACGTCTCACCGCTAAAGAGACCCAGTACTTC. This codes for CASSKRLTAKETQYF.

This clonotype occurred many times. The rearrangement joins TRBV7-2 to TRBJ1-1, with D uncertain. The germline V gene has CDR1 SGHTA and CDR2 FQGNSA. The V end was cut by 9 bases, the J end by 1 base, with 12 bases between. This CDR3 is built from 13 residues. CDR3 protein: CASSTQPNTEAFF. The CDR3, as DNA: TGTGCCAGTAGTACTCAGCCGAACACTGAAGCTTTCTTT.

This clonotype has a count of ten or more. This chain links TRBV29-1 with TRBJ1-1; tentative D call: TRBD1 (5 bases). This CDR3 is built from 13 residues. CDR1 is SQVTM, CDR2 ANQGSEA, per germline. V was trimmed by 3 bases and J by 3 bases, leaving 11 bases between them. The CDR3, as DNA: TGCAGCGTTGATCCAGGGTGGGACACTGAAGCTTTCTTT. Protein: CSVDPGWDTEAFF.

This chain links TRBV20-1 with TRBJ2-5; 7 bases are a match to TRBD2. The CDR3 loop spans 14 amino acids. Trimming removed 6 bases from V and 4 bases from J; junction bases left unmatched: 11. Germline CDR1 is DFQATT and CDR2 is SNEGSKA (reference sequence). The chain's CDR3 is CSAGGVADSETQYF. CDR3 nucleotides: TGCAGTGCGGGGGGGGTTGCAGACTCAGAGACCCAGTACTTC.

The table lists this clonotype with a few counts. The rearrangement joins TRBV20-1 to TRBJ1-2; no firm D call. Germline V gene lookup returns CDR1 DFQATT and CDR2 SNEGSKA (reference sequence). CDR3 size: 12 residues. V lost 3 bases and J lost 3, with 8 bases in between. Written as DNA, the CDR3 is TGCAGTGCTAGTAGTAGGGACTATGGCTACACCTTC. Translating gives CSASSRDYGYTF.

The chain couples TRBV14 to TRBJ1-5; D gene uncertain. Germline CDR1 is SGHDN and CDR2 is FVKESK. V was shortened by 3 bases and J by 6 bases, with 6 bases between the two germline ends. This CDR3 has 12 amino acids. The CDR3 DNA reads TGTGCCAGCAGCCACTCCGGTCAGCCCCAGCATTTT. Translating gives CASSHSGQPQHF.

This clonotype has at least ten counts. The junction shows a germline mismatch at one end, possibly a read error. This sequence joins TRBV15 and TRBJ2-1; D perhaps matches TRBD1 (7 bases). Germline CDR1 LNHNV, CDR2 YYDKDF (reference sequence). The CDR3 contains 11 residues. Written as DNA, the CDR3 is TGTGCCTCCAGGGGGGACGGTGAGCAGTTCTTC. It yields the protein CASRGDGEQFF.

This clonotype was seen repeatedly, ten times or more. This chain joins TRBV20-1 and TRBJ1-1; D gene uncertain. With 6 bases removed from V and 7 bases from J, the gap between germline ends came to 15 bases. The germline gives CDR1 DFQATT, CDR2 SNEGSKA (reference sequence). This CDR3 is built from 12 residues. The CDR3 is CSAQKDPGEAFF. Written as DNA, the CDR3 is TGCAGTGCCCAGAAGGATCCGGGTGAAGCTTTCTTT.

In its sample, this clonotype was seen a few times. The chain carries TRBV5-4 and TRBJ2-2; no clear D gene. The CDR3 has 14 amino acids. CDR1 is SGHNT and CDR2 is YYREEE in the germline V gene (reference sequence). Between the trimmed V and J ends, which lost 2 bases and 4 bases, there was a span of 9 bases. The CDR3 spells CASSFLDRTGELFF. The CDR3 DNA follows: TGTGCCAGCAGCTTCTTAGACCGCACCGGGGAGCTGTTTTTT.

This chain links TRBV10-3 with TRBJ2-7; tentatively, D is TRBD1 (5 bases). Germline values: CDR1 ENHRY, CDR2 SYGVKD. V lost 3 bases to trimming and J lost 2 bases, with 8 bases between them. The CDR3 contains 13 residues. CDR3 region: CAISDRAPYEQYF. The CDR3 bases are TGTGCCATCAGTGACAGGGCCCCCTACGAGCAGTACTTC.

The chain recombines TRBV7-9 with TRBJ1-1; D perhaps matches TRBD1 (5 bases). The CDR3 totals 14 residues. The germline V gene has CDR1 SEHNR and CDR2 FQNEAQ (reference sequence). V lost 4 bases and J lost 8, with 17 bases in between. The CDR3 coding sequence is TGTGCCAGCAGCTCCACGTTTAGGGGAGGAGAAGCTTTCTTT. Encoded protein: CASSSTFRGGEAFF.

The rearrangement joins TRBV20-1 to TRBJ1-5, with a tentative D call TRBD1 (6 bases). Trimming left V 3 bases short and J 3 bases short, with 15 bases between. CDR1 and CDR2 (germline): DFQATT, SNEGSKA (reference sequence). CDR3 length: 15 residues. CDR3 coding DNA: TGCAGTGCTAGGCGAGGGGGGGTGGACAATCAGCCCCAGCATTTT. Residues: CSARRGGVDNQPQHF.

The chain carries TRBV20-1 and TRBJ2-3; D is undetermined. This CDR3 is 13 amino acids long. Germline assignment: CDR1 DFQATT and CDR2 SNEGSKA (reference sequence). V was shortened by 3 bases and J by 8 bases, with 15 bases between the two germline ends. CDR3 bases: TGCAGTGCTAGGGCCGGTTCGTCGGGTACGCAGTATTTT. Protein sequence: CSARAGSSGTQYF.

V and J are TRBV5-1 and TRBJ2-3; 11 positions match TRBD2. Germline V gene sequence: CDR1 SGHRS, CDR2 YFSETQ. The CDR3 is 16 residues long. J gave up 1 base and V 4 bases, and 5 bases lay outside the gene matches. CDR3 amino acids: CASSILTSGGTDTQYF. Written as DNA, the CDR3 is TGCGCCAGCAGCATTCTGACTAGCGGGGGCACAGATACGCAGTATTTT.

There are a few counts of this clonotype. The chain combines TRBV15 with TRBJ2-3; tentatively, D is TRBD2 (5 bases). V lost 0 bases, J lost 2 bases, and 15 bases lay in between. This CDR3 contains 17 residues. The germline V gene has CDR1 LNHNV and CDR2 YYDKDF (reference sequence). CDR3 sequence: CATSRDNGAANTDTQYF. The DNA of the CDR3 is TGTGCCACCAGCAGAGATAATGGAGCGGCCAACACAGATACGCAGTATTTT. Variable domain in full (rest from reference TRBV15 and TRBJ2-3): DAMVIQNPRYQVTQFGKPVTLSCSQTLNHNVMYWYQQKSSQAPKLLFHYYDKDFNNEADTPDNFQSRRPNTSFCFLDIRSPGLGDTAMYLCATSRDNGAANTDTQYFGPGTRLTVL.

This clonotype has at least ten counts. The CDR3 here is CASSPRQGSNQPQHF. The CDR3 nucleotides read TGTGCCAGCAGCCCCCGACAGGGTTCCAATCAGCCCCAGCATTTT. The chain carries TRBV6-2 or TRBV6-3 and TRBJ1-5; 7 nucleotides match TRBD1. This CDR3 comprises 15 residues. The germline V gene encodes CDR1 MNHEY and CDR2 SVGEGT. Trimming removed 6 bases from V and 3 bases from J; junction bases left unmatched: 8.

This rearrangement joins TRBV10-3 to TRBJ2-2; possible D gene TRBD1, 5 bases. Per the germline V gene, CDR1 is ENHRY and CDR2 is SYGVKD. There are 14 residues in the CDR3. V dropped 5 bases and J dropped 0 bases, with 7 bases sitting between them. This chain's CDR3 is CAISTGPNTGELFF. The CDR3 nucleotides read TGTGCCATCAGTACAGGCCCGAACACCGGGGAGCTGTTTTTT.